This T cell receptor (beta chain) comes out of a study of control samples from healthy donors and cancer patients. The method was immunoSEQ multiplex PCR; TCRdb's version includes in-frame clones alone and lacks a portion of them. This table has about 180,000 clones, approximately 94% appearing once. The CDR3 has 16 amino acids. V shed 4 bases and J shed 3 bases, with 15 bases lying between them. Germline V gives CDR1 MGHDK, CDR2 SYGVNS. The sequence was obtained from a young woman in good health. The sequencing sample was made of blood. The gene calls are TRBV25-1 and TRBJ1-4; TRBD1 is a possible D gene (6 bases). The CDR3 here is CASSGTVRRANEKLFF. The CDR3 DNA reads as TGTGCCAGCAGTGGGACAGTCCGACGGGCTAATGAAAAACTGTTTTTT.